What follows are 20 T cell receptor beta chains derived from one specimen sequenced in a study of T-cell reconstitution after alpha-beta-depleted transplantation in children. For TCRbeta, the library was prepared with unique molecular identifiers. TCRdb ran MiXCR on the PCR reads and lists one entry per CDR3 protein. The sample has 400,000 to 450,000 distinct CDR3 sequences, 43% seen once. This specimen consisted of PBMCs, obtained before TCRalphabeta/CD19-depleted stem cell transplant. These receptors all stem from a girl aged 2 to 9 with aplastic anemia, due to receive a stem cell transplant.

The chain couples TRBV7-8 to TRBJ2-5; 7 nucleotides line up with TRBD1. The CDR3 is 15 amino acids. Germline V CDR1 and CDR2: SGHVS, FQNEAQ. With 5 bases clipped from V and 0 bases from J, the junction kept 6 bases outside the gene matches. The CDR3 DNA sequence: TGTGCCAGCAGCCGGGACAGTTTGTACCAAGAGACCCAGTACTTC. Encoded protein: CASSRDSLYQETQYF.

V is TRBV20-1 and J is TRBJ2-3; D unclear. Trimming took off 7 bases at V and 2 bases at J, with 7 bases between the two ends. The CDR3 totals 11 residues. The germline V gene has CDR1 DFQATT and CDR2 SNEGSKA (reference sequence). The CDR3 DNA follows: TGCAGTGAGTCCATCACAGATACGCAGTATTTT. Amino acid sequence: CSESITDTQYF.

This clonotype appeared many times. This sequence joins TRBV20-1 and TRBJ1-1; D might be TRBD1 (6 bases). The V end was cut by 5 bases, the J end by 1 base, with 17 bases between. Germline V gene sequence: CDR1 DFQATT, CDR2 SNEGSKA (reference sequence). This CDR3 has 15 amino acids. The CDR3 here is CSAQRSRGGNTEAFF. The CDR3 DNA is TGCAGTGCTCAACGGTCCAGGGGCGGGAACACTGAAGCTTTCTTT.

The J gene is TRBJ2-7, the V gene TRBV20-1; D ambiguous. This CDR3 region has 13 residues. CDR1 is DFQATT and CDR2 is SNEGSKA in the germline V gene (reference sequence). Trimming cost V 1 base and J 0 bases, with 7 bases left between them. DNA for the CDR3: TGCAGTGCTAGAGTTCATACCTCCTACGAGCAGTACTTC. This translates into CSARVHTSYEQYF.

The chain links TRBV6-5 to TRBJ1-1; D uncertain. Trimming stripped 2 bases from V and 2 bases from J, with 12 bases between. This CDR3 spans 15 amino acids. Germline CDR1 reads MNHEY; CDR2 reads SVGAGI. Here the CDR3 DNA reads TGTGCCAGCAGTTACGGGCGCTTACCAAACACTGAAGCTTTCTTT. It encodes CASSYGRLPNTEAFF.

The table lists this clonotype with a count of one. V is TRBV20-1 and J is TRBJ2-2, with TRBD2 as a possible D gene (5 bases). Germline assignment: CDR1 DFQATT and CDR2 SNEGSKA (reference sequence). Deletions cut 3 bases from V and 1 base from J, with 12 bases between. This CDR3 comprises 15 residues. The CDR3 here is CSARPGKGNTGELFF. The CDR3 bases are TGCAGTGCTAGGCCGGGAAAAGGGAACACCGGGGAGCTGTTTTTT.

The chain uses TRBV20-1 and TRBJ2-7; unclear D gene. The V gene's germline CDR1 is DFQATT and CDR2 SNEGSKA (reference sequence). Trimming cost V 4 bases and J 5 bases, with 9 bases left between them. This CDR3 comprises 11 residues. The CDR3 here is CSANPYHEQYF. In DNA form, the CDR3 reads TGCAGTGCTAATCCCTACCACGAGCAGTACTTC.

This chain's CDR3 is CASSLVWRGTDTQYF. In DNA, the CDR3 is TGTGCCAGCAGCTTAGTGTGGCGCGGCACAGATACGCAGTATTTT. The chain combines TRBV11-2 with TRBJ2-3; D gene unclear. This CDR3 region has 15 residues. CDR1 is SGHAT, CDR2 FQNNGV, per germline. The germline V and J ends were trimmed by 1 base and 1 base, with 9 bases remaining between them.

With regard to this clonotype: Given a much more abundant clone one base away, this may be a read error. The chain has TRBV5-1 and TRBJ2-7, with TRBD1 matching over 7 bases. Germline V lookup: CDR1 SGHRS, CDR2 YFSETQ. This CDR3 region has 16 residues. The CDR3 is CANSSRRGTYLYEQYF. The CDR3 DNA follows: TGCGCCAACAGCTCACGCAGGGGGACATATCTCTACGAGCAGTACTTC.

This clonotype was found a few times. V and J are TRBV12-3 or TRBV12-4 and TRBJ2-3, with D possibly being TRBD2 (6 bases). CDR3 length: 17 amino acids. Deletions cut 3 bases from V and 4 bases from J, with 20 bases between. CDR3 amino acids: CASSFREAGLAADTQYF. The CDR3 coding sequence is TGTGCCAGCAGTTTTCGAGAAGCGGGCCTCGCCGCAGATACGCAGTATTTT.

This clonotype has only a few counts. The chain employs TRBV7-2 and TRBJ2-3; TRBD2 aligns across 9 bases. The V and J ends lost 7 bases and 1 base, in that order; junction bases with no gene match: 3. Per the germline V gene, CDR1 is SGHTA and CDR2 is FQGNSA. This CDR3 comprises 14 residues. CDR3 nucleotides: TGTGCCAGCATCTGGACTAGCGGCACAGATACGCAGTATTTT. Translation: CASIWTSGTDTQYF.

The V gene is TRBV20-1, the J gene TRBJ2-1; the D is unclear. The CDR3 consists of 13 residues. Germline values: CDR1 DFQATT, CDR2 SNEGSKA (reference sequence). V was shortened by 6 bases and J by 1 base, with 10 bases between the two germline ends. Here the CDR3 DNA reads TGCAGTGCCAGACCCTTGTCCTACAATGAGCAGTTCTTC. This sequence encodes CSARPLSYNEQFF.

Ten or more counts support this clonotype. V gene TRBV2 combines with J gene TRBJ2-2, with D perhaps TRBD1 (5 bases). Looked up from germline, CDR1 is SNHLY and CDR2 is FYNNEI. V shed 6 bases and J shed 4 bases, with 9 bases lying between them. The CDR3 has 13 residues. CDR3 sequence reads: CASRQGSTGELFF. CDR3 nucleotide sequence: TGTGCCAGCAGGCAGGGCAGCACCGGGGAGCTGTTTTTT.

This clonotype was detected only a few times. The genes are TRBV20-1 and TRBJ2-1, with D unresolved. V lost 3 bases, J lost 6 bases, and 9 bases lay in between. Germline values: CDR1 DFQATT, CDR2 SNEGSKA (reference sequence). The CDR3 runs to 12 residues. CDR3 protein: CSASPGRNEQFF. As DNA, the CDR3 is TGCAGTGCTAGTCCGGGCCGCAATGAGCAGTTCTTC.

The sample holds many counts of this clonotype. The CDR3 sequence: CASSPGRAGTNEQFF. The CDR3 DNA reads TGCGCCAGCAGCCCCGGGAGAGCGGGAACCAATGAGCAGTTCTTC. The chain uses TRBV5-1 and TRBJ2-1; 7 nucleotides match TRBD2. In germline, CDR1 is SGHRS, CDR2 YFSETQ. The CDR3 runs to 15 residues. J was trimmed by 6 bases and V by 4 bases; bases with no gene match: 10. Looking up the rest from reference TRBV5-1 and TRBJ2-1 gives the full variable domain: KAGVTQTPRYLIKTRGQQVTLSCSPISGHRSVSWYQQTPGQGLQFLFEYFSETQRNKGNFPGRFSGRQFSNSRSEMNVSTLELGDSALYLCASSPGRAGTNEQFFGPGTRLTVL.

This clonotype was counted many times. The chain couples TRBV11-3 to TRBJ2-1, with no clear D. The CDR3 length is 12 residues. The germline V and J ends were trimmed by 3 bases and 9 bases, with 9 bases remaining between them. The germline V gene encodes CDR1 SGHNT and CDR2 YENEEA. The CDR3 coding sequence is TGTGCCAGCAGCTTGGTCAGCAGTGAGCAGTTCTTC. Amino acid sequence: CASSLVSSEQFF.

This clonotype was counted a single time. The V call is TRBV20-1, the J call TRBJ2-4, with a weak D call TRBD1 (5 bases). V was cut by 6 bases and J by 6 bases, with 15 bases left in between. Germline V gene data show CDR1 as DFQATT and CDR2 as SNEGSKA (reference sequence). The CDR3 length is 13 residues. CDR3 region: CSATQGSGNIQYF. CDR3 sequence (DNA): TGCAGTGCCACTCAGGGTTCTGGAAACATTCAGTACTTC.

In its sample, this clonotype was seen a few times. This chain joins TRBV20-1 and TRBJ2-5, with 10 bases identical to TRBD2. The CDR3 has 14 amino acids. Trimming at V came to 5 bases and at J to 5 bases, leaving 8 bases not matched to a gene. The germline V gene has CDR1 DFQATT and CDR2 SNEGSKA (reference sequence). The CDR3 protein is CSAQKREGVETQYF. Written as DNA, the CDR3 is TGCAGTGCTCAGAAGCGGGAGGGCGTGGAGACCCAGTACTTC.

The chain has TRBV6-1 and TRBJ2-5; 7 bases match TRBD2. The CDR3 spans 15 residues. In germline, CDR1 is MNHNS, CDR2 SASEGT. J gave up 1 base and V 6 bases, and 8 bases lay outside the gene matches. The CDR3 is CASSRRGKFQETQYF. DNA for the CDR3: TGTGCCAGCAGCCGGCGGGGGAAATTCCAAGAGACCCAGTACTTC.

J is TRBJ2-5 and V is TRBV9; TRBD2 aligns across 7 bases. Germline CDR1 reads SGDLS; CDR2 reads YYNGEE. J was trimmed by 5 bases and V by 2 bases; bases with no gene match: 6. The CDR3 sequence is 14 residues long. CDR3 nucleotides: TGTGCCAGCAGCGTCTCGGCAGCGGGGGAGACCCAGTACTTC. Translation gives CASSVSAAGETQYF. Complete variable domain (other parts from reference TRBV9 and TRBJ2-5): DSGVTQTPKHLITATGQRVTLRCSPRSGDLSVYWYQQSLDQGLQFLIQYYNGEERAKGNILERFSAQQFPDLHSELNLSSLELGDSALYFCASSVSAAGETQYFGPGTRLLVL.